The entry below describes one T cell receptor beta chain. No antigen is known for it. The record originates from a study of cytomegalovirus exposure and HLA in healthy donors. The CDR3 runs to 14 residues. V lost 3 bases and J lost 7, with 16 bases in between. Germline assignment: CDR1 LGHNA and CDR2 YSLEER. Overall study results and limits: Three CMV-associated chains were confirmed in vitro to be specific for CMV antigens. As was reported, the classifier diagnosed cytomegalovirus status with high specificity and sensitivity. In a later analysis, specific HLA alleles were associated with 15,000 to 20,000 TCR beta sequences at a 0.05 false discovery rate. Several of the most significant clusters appeared linked to common viral pathogens, based on a later analysis.

Primers for the PCR totalled 60 Vbeta and 13 Jbeta. Assay used: immunoSEQ multiplex PCR; TCRdb lists only in-frame clones, some missing. Of about 160,000 clones in the sample, roughly 79% were seen once. The sequencing input was PBMCs. The rearrangement uses TRBV4-3 and TRBJ2-7, with no clear D. This receptor was identified in a woman aged 45-65 years in good health and CMV-seronegative. The CDR3 is CASSQGLLAEEQYF. CDR3 nucleotide sequence: TGCGCCAGCAGCCAGGGCCTCCTCGCCGAGGAGCAGTACTTC.